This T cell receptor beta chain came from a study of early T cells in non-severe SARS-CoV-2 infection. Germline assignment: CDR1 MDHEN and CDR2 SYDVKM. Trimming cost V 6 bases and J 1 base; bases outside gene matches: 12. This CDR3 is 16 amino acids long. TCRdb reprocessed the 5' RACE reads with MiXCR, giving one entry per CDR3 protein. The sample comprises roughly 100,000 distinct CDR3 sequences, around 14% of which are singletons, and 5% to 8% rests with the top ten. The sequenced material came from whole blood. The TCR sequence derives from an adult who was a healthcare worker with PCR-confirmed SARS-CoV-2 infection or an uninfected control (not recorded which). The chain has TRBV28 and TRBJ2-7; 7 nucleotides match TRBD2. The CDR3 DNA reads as TGTGCCAGCAGCTCCCCGCTACCTAGCGGTTCCTACGAGCAGTACTTC. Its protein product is CASSSPLPSGSYEQYF.